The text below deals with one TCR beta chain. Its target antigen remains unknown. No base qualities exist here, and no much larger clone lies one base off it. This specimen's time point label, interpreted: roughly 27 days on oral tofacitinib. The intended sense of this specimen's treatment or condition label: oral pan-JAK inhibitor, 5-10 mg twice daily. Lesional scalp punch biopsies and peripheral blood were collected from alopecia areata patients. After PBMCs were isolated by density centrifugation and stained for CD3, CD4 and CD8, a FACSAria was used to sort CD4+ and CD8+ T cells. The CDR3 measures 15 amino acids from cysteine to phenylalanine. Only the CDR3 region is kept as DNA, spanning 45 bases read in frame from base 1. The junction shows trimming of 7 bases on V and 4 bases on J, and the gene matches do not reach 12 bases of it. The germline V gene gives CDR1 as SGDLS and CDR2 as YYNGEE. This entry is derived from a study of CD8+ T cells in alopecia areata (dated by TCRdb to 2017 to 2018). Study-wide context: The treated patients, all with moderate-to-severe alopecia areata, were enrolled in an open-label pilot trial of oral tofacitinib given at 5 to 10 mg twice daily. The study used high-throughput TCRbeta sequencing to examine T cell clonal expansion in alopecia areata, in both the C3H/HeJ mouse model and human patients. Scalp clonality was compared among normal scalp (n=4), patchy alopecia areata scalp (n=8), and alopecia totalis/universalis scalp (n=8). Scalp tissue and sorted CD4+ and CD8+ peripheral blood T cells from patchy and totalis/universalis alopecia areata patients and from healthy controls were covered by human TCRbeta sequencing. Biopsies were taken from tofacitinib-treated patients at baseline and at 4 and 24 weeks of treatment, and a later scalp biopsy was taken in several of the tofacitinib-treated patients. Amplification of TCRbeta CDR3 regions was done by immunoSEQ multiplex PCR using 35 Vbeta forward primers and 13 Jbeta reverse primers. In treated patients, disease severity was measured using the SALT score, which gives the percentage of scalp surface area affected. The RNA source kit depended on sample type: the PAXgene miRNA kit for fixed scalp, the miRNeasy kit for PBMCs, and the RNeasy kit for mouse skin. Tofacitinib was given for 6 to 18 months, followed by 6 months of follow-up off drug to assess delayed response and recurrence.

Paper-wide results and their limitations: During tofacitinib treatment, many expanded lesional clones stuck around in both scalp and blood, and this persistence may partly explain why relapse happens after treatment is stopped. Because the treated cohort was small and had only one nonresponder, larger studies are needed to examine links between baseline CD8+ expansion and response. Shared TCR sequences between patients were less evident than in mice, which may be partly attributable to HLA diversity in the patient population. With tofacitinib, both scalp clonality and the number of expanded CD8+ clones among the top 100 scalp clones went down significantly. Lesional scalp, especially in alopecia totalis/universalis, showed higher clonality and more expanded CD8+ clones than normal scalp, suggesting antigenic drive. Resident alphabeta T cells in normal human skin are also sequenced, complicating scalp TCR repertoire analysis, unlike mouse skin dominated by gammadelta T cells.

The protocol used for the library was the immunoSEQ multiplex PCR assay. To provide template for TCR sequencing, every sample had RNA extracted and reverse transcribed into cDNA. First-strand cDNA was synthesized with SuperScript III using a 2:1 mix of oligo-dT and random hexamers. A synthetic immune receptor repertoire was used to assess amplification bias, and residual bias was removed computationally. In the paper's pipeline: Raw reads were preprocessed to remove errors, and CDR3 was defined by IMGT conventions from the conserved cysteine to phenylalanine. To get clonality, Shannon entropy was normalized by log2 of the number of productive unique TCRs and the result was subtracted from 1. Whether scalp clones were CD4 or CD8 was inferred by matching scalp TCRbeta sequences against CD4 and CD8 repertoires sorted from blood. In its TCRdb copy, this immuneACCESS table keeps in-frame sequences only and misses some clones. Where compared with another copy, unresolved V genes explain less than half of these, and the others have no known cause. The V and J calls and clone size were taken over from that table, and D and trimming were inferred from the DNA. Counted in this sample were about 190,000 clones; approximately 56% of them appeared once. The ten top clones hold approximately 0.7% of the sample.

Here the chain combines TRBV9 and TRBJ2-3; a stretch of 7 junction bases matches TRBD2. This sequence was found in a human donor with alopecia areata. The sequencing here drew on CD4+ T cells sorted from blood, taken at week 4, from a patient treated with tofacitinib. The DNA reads TGTGCCAGCGGCGGGCCCAGCGGGATTTCAGATACGCAGTATTTT. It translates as CASGGPSGISDTQYF.